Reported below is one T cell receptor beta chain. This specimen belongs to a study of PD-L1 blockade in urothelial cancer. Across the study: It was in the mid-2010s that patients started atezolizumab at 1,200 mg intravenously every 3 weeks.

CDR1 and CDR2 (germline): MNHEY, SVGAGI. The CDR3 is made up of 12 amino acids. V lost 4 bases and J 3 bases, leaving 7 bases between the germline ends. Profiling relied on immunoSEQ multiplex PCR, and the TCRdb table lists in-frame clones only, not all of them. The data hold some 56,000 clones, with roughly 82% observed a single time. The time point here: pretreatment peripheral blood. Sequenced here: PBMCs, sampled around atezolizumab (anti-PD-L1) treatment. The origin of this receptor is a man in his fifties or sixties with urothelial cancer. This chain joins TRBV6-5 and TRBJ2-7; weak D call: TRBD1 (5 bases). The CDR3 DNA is TGTGCCAGCAGTTTAGGGGACTACGAGCAGTACTTC. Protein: CASSLGDYEQYF.